These 26 T cell receptor beta chains were all obtained from the same sample, sequenced in a study of T cell repertoires in cytomegalovirus infection. TCRdb fed the reads into MiXCR, producing one record per CDR3 protein. The data show some 350,000 distinct CDR3 sequences, 15% to 20% seen once. Material for sequencing was PBMCs. The receptors derive from a human donor in good health (CMV status not recorded). Some clones in this sample may be carry-over from other donors' samples.

This clonotype showed up many times. The chain is built from TRBV5-4 and TRBJ1-1; D perhaps matches TRBD1 (6 bases). Deletions cut 2 bases from V and 8 bases from J, with 10 bases between. The CDR3 extends over 12 amino acids. Germline loops: CDR1 SGHNT, CDR2 YYREEE (reference sequence). The CDR3 DNA follows: TGTGCCAGCAGCTTCACAGGGATCGAAGCTTTCTTT. Its translation: CASSFTGIEAFF.

A few counts support this clonotype. The chain links TRBV6-2 or TRBV6-3 to TRBJ1-1; 11 positions match TRBD1. The CDR3 has 16 residues. Germline V gives CDR1 MNHEY, CDR2 SVGEGT. Trimming at V came to 6 bases and at J to 3 bases, leaving 9 bases not matched to a gene. Here the CDR3 reads CASRPRTGGEHTEAFF. CDR3 sequence (DNA): TGTGCCAGCAGACCTCGGACAGGGGGCGAACACACTGAAGCTTTCTTT.

This clonotype was detected ten times or more. The chain recombines TRBV6-1 with TRBJ1-5, with 10 bases fitting TRBD1. V trimming: 2 bases; J trimming: 6 bases; junction bases outside the gene matches: 7. CDR1 MNHNS and CDR2 SASEGT come from the germline V gene. The CDR3 has 16 residues. CDR3 protein: CASSELRGQGIQPQHF. The DNA for the CDR3 is TGTGCCAGCAGTGAACTTCGGGGACAGGGGATTCAGCCCCAGCATTTT.

The V and J genes are TRBV19 and TRBJ2-5; D is tentatively TRBD1 or TRBD2 (5 bases each). The germline gives CDR1 LNHDA, CDR2 SQIVND (reference sequence). V was cut by 2 bases and J by 7 bases, with 8 bases left in between. The CDR3 covers 12 residues. The chain's CDR3 is CASSIRDGTQYF. In nucleotides, the CDR3 is TGTGCCAGTAGTATACGGGACGGGACCCAGTACTTC. Filled out from reference TRBV19 and TRBJ2-5, the complete variable domain reads DGGITQSPKYLFRKEGQNVTLSCEQNLNHDAMYWYRQDPGQGLRLIYYSQIVNDFQKGDIAEGYSVSREKKESFPLTVTSAQKNPTAFYLCASSIRDGTQYFGPGTRLLVL.

The V call is TRBV5-1, the J call TRBJ1-1; D ambiguous. Germline assignment: CDR1 SGHRS and CDR2 YFSETQ. The CDR3 sequence is 13 residues long. The V gene lost 0 bases and the J gene lost 3 bases, with 6 bases spanning the gap. CDR3 in amino acids: CASSLGMYTEAFF. In DNA form, the CDR3 reads TGCGCCAGCAGCTTGGGTATGTACACTGAAGCTTTCTTT.

V gene TRBV4-1 combines with J gene TRBJ1-1, with TRBD1 identical over 10 bases. Germline V gene lookup returns CDR1 MGHRA and CDR2 YSYEKL. CDR3 length: 13 residues. The trim removed 1 base at V and 7 bases at J, leaving 0 bases unmatched. The CDR3 sequence is CASSQGDRGEAFF. The CDR3 nucleotides are TGCGCCAGCAGCCAAGGGGACAGGGGTGAAGCTTTCTTT.

This clonotype appeared many times. The V call is TRBV7-2, the J call TRBJ2-1, with 9 bases aligning to TRBD2. The CDR3 contains 17 residues. The V and J ends lost 0 bases and 8 bases, in that order; junction bases with no gene match: 11. The germline CDR1 and CDR2 sequences are SGHTA and FQGNSA. As DNA, the CDR3 is TGTGCCAGCAGCTTAGCTCTCTGGGCGGGAGGGGGGCATGAGCAGTTCTTC. Translation: CASSLALWAGGGHEQFF. The full variable domain, rest sourced from reference TRBV7-2 and TRBJ2-1, is GAGVSQSPSNKVTEKGKDVELRCDPISGHTALYWYRQSLGQGLEFLIYFQGNSAPDKSGLPSDRFSAERTGGSVSTLTIQRTQQEDSAVYLCASSLALWAGGGHEQFFGPGTRLTVL.

This chain links TRBV30 with TRBJ1-2; D call uncertain. V gave up 3 bases and J gave up 2 bases, with 4 bases separating them. The germline gives CDR1 GTSNPN, CDR2 SVGIG (reference sequence). The CDR3 runs 11 residues. CDR3 sequence reads: CAWRQNYGYTF. CDR3 DNA sequence: TGTGCCTGGAGGCAGAACTATGGCTACACCTTC.

This clonotype has at least ten counts. The chain has TRBV7-2 and TRBJ2-1; 7 nucleotides match TRBD2. Germline-derived CDR1 and CDR2 are SGHTA and FQGNSA. This CDR3 contains 14 residues. After removal of 5 bases from V and 7 bases from J, the junction contained 8 bases not matched to a gene. CDR3 sequence: CASSPRGRRNEQFF. CDR3 sequence (DNA): TGTGCCAGCAGCCCTCGCGGGAGAAGGAATGAGCAGTTCTTC.

This clonotype was seen more than once but under ten times. The rearrangement uses TRBV11-2 and TRBJ2-5, with D possibly being TRBD2 (6 bases). Trimming left V 1 base short and J 3 bases short, with 9 bases between. Germline V lookup: CDR1 SGHAT, CDR2 FQNNGV. This CDR3 comprises 14 residues. The CDR3: CASSLGLAKETQYF. The DNA for the CDR3 is TGTGCCAGCAGCTTAGGGCTAGCGAAAGAGACCCAGTACTTC.

The gene calls are TRBV2 and TRBJ1-6, with D perhaps TRBD1 (5 bases). V was pared by 6 bases and J by 7 bases, with 19 bases between. The germline gives CDR1 SNHLY, CDR2 FYNNEI. The CDR3 has 16 amino acids. The CDR3 DNA follows: TGTGCCAGCAGCCCCCCCGCCGGGCAGGGCAATTCACCCCTCCACTTT. This codes for CASSPPAGQGNSPLHF.

The chain uses TRBV10-3 and TRBJ1-2; 11 bases align to TRBD1. The trim removed 6 bases at V and 5 bases at J, leaving 5 bases unmatched. The CDR3 runs to 14 residues. CDR1 is ENHRY and CDR2 is SYGVKD in the germline V gene. The CDR3 DNA sequence: TGTGCCATCAGGACGGACAGGGGGCTGTATGGCTACACCTTC. It is translated as CAIRTDRGLYGYTF.

This clonotype was counted many times. V usage is TRBV28 and J usage is TRBJ1-2; D is unresolved. The V gene's germline CDR1 is MDHEN and CDR2 SYDVKM. The length of the CDR3 is 12 residues. V was trimmed by 7 bases and J by 1 base, leaving 7 bases between them. CDR3 sequence (DNA): TGTGCCAGCAACGTTGGTAACTATGGCTACACCTTC. It encodes CASNVGNYGYTF.

This clonotype was detected only a few times. This chain uses TRBV5-6 with TRBJ2-7; 9 positions match TRBD1. V gave up 3 bases and J gave up 5 bases; unmatched junction bases: 9. The germline CDR1 and CDR2 sequences are SGHDT and YYEEEE. CDR3 length: 15 amino acids. CDR3 loop: CASSSLQGAGNEQYF. For the CDR3, the DNA is TGTGCCAGCAGCTCGTTACAGGGGGCCGGGAACGAGCAGTACTTC.

J is TRBJ2-7 and V is TRBV6-1; no reliable D call. Trimming shortened V by 5 bases and J by 6 bases, and 17 bases separated the two germline ends. The CDR3 sequence is 14 residues long. Germline V CDR1 and CDR2: MNHNS, SASEGT. The CDR3 coding sequence is TGTGCCAGCAGTTACACCGCGACCGAGGTCGAGCAGTACTTC. Amino acid sequence: CASSYTATEVEQYF.

V gene TRBV11-3 combines with J gene TRBJ1-1; D is uncertain. Germline assignment: CDR1 SGHNT and CDR2 YENEEA. This CDR3 region has 14 residues. V was shortened by 2 bases and J by 3 bases, with 10 bases between the two germline ends. The CDR3 DNA reads TGTGCCAGCAGCTTACGGGGTCAGGACACTGAAGCTTTCTTT. This gives the protein CASSLRGQDTEAFF. Variable domain in full (rest from reference TRBV11-3 and TRBJ1-1): EAGVVQSPRYKIIEKKQPVAFWCNPISGHNTLYWYLQNLGQGPELLIRYENEEAVDDSQLPKDRFSAERLKGVDSTLKIQPAELGDSAVYLCASSLRGQDTEAFFGQGTRLTVV.

This clonotype has more than one count but fewer than ten. CDR3 in amino acids: CASTVLRPPYNEQFF. CDR3 nucleotides: TGTGCCAGCACCGTACTCCGGCCTCCCTACAATGAGCAGTTCTTC. V is TRBV6-1 and J is TRBJ2-1; the D is unclear. The CDR3 is 15 amino acids. Trimming shortened V by 7 bases and J by 2 bases, and 15 bases separated the two germline ends. Germline CDR1 is MNHNS and CDR2 is SASEGT.

The table lists this clonotype with a few counts. J is TRBJ2-5 and V is TRBV7-2, with a weak D call TRBD1 (6 bases). Trimming pared 5 bases from V and 11 bases from J, leaving 18 bases between. This CDR3 region has 13 residues. Germline V lookup: CDR1 SGHTA, CDR2 FQGNSA. The CDR3 bases are TGTGCCAGCAGCGCCGACCCGGACAGATCGCAGTACTTC. As protein: CASSADPDRSQYF.

The chain joins TRBV20-1 to TRBJ2-7, with D possibly matching TRBD2 (6 bases). The CDR3 is 15 amino acids. The germline V gene encodes CDR1 DFQATT and CDR2 SNEGSKA (reference sequence). V gave up 6 bases and J gave up 5 bases, with 23 bases separating them. The CDR3: CSARMARGAGDEQYF. CDR3 DNA sequence: TGCAGTGCCCGAATGGCGCGGGGAGCCGGCGACGAGCAGTACTTC.

The chain links TRBV2 to TRBJ2-1; 10 nucleotides agree with TRBD2. The germline gives CDR1 SNHLY, CDR2 FYNNEI. There are 15 residues in the CDR3. V lost 6 bases to trimming and J lost 6 bases; unmatched junction nucleotides: 8. The CDR3 region is CASRLSGGARNEQFF. The CDR3, as DNA: TGTGCCAGCAGGCTCAGCGGGGGGGCCCGCAATGAGCAGTTCTTC.

This clonotype was seen only a few times. The CDR3 reads CASILAGVGTQYF. In nucleotides, the CDR3 is TGTGCCAGCATCCTAGCGGGGGTGGGGACCCAGTACTTC. V usage is TRBV6-1 and J usage is TRBJ2-5; 10 bases line up with TRBD2. The CDR3 length is 13 residues. J gave up 7 bases and V 7 bases, and 6 bases lay outside the gene matches. Germline loops: CDR1 MNHNS, CDR2 SASEGT.

This clonotype was found a few times. This sequence joins TRBV28 and TRBJ1-1, with 7 bases lining up with TRBD1. There are 17 residues in the CDR3. The germline CDR1 and CDR2 sequences are MDHEN and SYDVKM. With 4 bases clipped from V and 1 base from J, the junction kept 12 bases outside the gene matches. CDR3 residues: CASSSEWGRGGNTEAFF. The DNA for the CDR3 is TGTGCCAGCAGTTCGGAATGGGGCAGGGGGGGGAACACTGAAGCTTTCTTT.

This clonotype has more than one count but fewer than ten. The chain joins TRBV29-1 to TRBJ2-2; D remains ambiguous. The V gene's germline CDR1 is SQVTM and CDR2 ANQGSEA. Deletions cut 7 bases from V and 7 bases from J, with 10 bases between. The CDR3 has 11 residues. CDR3 sequence reads: CSGWGNGELFF. The CDR3, as DNA: TGCAGCGGGTGGGGAAACGGGGAGCTGTTTTTT.

Many counts were recorded for this clonotype. The chain is built from TRBV7-8 and TRBJ1-5; D perhaps matches TRBD1 (5 bases). Germline lookup yields CDR1 SGHVS and CDR2 FQNEAQ. The CDR3 contains 17 residues. The V end lost 2 bases, the J end lost 3 bases, and 17 bases lay between the germline ends. This CDR3 is CASSLRGIVQVNQPQHF. The CDR3 DNA reads TGTGCCAGCAGCTTACGGGGTATCGTACAGGTCAATCAGCCCCAGCATTTT.

The chain carries TRBV11-2 and TRBJ2-7; D gene ambiguous. The V and J ends lost 2 bases and 5 bases respectively, with 4 bases between them. The CDR3 length is 11 residues. Per the germline V gene, CDR1 is SGHAT and CDR2 is FQNNGV. CDR3 sequence reads: CASSLSDEQYF. CDR3 DNA sequence: TGTGCCAGCAGCTTATCTGACGAGCAGTACTTC.

The genes are TRBV20-1 and TRBJ1-4, with D hard to call. Germline V gives CDR1 DFQATT, CDR2 SNEGSKA (reference sequence). The CDR3 length is 11 residues. V was pared by 1 base and J by 4 bases, with 1 base between. DNA of the CDR3: TGCAGTGCTAGAGTTAATGAAAAACTGTTTTTT. Its translation is CSARVNEKLFF.